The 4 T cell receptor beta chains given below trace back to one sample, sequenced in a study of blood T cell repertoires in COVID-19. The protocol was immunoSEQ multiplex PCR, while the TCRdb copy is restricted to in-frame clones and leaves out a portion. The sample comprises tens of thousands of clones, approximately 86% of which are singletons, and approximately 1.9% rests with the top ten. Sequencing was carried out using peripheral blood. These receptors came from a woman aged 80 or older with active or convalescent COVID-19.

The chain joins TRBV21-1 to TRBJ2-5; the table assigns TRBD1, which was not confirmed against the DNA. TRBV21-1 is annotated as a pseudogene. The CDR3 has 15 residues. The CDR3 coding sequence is TGTGCCAGCAGCAAATGGGAACAGGGGGCTAAGACCCAGTACTTC. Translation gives CASSKWEQGAKTQYF.

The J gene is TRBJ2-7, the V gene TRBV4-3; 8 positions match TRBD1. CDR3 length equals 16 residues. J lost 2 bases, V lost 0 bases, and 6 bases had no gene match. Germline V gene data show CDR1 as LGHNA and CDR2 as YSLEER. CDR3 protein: CASSQDRDRTAYEQYF. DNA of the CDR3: TGCGCCAGCAGCCAAGACCGGGACAGGACCGCCTACGAGCAGTACTTC.

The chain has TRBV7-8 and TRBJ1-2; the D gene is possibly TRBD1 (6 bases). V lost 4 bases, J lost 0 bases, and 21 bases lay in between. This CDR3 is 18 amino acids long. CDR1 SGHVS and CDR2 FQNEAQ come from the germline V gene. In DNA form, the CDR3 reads TGTGCCAGCAGCTCCCTAGAGTGGGGGCGAAATGCTAACTATGGCTACACCTTC. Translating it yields CASSSLEWGRNANYGYTF.

CDR3 nucleotides: TGTGCCAGCAGGGGGGGGGCAGGAGGGACCGGGGAGCTGTTTTTT. It translates to CASRGGAGGTGELFF. The gene calls are TRBV2 and TRBJ2-2; D perhaps matches TRBD2 (7 bases). V shed 6 bases and J shed 5 bases, with 16 bases lying between them. The CDR3 consists of 15 residues. CDR1 and CDR2 (germline): SNHLY, FYNNEI.